The 10 T cell receptor beta chains presented below share a single source sample, sequenced in a study of shared clonotypes between healthy human individuals. Assay used: immunoSEQ multiplex PCR; TCRdb lists only in-frame clones, some missing. Among about 980,000 clones listed, approximately 76% were seen once. What was sequenced was memory CD4+ T cells sorted from blood. Subset: CD45RA-negative fraction. The receptors stem from a man in his late teens or twenties in good health.

The table lists this clone with a count of one. The chain recombines TRBV7-2 with TRBJ2-7; D remains ambiguous. Germline loops: CDR1 SGHTA, CDR2 FQGNSA. V lost 2 bases and J lost 0, with 14 bases in between. The CDR3 extends over 16 amino acids. The CDR3 loop is CASSLQVIGSSYEQYF. The DNA for the CDR3 is TGTGCCAGCAGCTTACAGGTAATAGGTTCCTCCTACGAGCAGTACTTC.

The rearrangement links TRBV11-3 to TRBJ1-3, with TRBD1 matching 10 bases. The CDR3 sequence is 19 residues long. The germline CDR1 and CDR2 sequences are SGHNT and YENEEA. Trimming cost V 4 bases and J 0 bases; bases outside gene matches: 12. The DNA of the CDR3 is TGTGCCAGCAGCTCTTCCGGACAGGGGGGAGAATTCTCTGGAAACACCATATATTTT. It codes for CASSSSGQGGEFSGNTIYF.

This clone has just one count. The chain has TRBV7-9 and TRBJ1-4, with D tentatively TRBD1 (5 bases). Trimming took off 3 bases at V and 1 base at J, with 9 bases between the two ends. CDR1 is SEHNR and CDR2 is FQNEAQ in the germline V gene (reference sequence). This CDR3 region has 15 residues. This chain's CDR3 is CASSFDGGTNEKLFF. CDR3 nucleotides: TGTGCCAGCAGCTTTGATGGGGGAACTAATGAAAAACTGTTTTTT.

This rearrangement joins TRBV5-1 to TRBJ1-4, with D possibly matching TRBD1 (6 bases). The CDR3 extends over 16 amino acids. Germline V gene sequence: CDR1 SGHRS, CDR2 YFSETQ. Trimming removed 3 bases at V and 8 bases at J, with 20 bases between. CDR3 DNA sequence: TGCGCCAGCAGCTACGGGGGAAACAGGGACCGCGAAAAACTGTTTTTT. Translating it yields CASSYGGNRDREKLFF.

This clone has ten or more counts. The chain joins TRBV5-1 to TRBJ1-4, with unresolved D. Germline CDR1 and CDR2: SGHRS and YFSETQ. Between the trimmed V and J ends, which lost 3 bases and 5 bases, there was a span of 11 bases. The CDR3 totals 14 residues. The CDR3 DNA reads as TGCGCCAGCAGCTGGGCAGGTTCAAATGAAAAACTGTTTTTT. This sequence encodes CASSWAGSNEKLFF.

This chain connects TRBV7-2 to TRBJ2-5; D may be TRBD1 (7 bases). CDR3 length: 14 amino acids. V was clipped by 5 bases and J by 7 bases, with 17 bases between them. The V gene's germline CDR1 is SGHTA and CDR2 FQGNSA. The CDR3 sequence: CASSTQGRRGTQYF. The CDR3 region has the DNA TGTGCCAGCAGCACACAGGGGAGGAGGGGGACCCAGTACTTC.

The V gene is TRBV2, the J gene TRBJ1-5, with 10 bases fitting TRBD1. The CDR3 contains 16 residues. Losses at the gene ends were 6 bases for V and 7 bases for J; bases not matched to a gene: 12. Germline CDR1 SNHLY, CDR2 FYNNEI. The CDR3 DNA reads TGTGCCAGCAGAGCCCGAGGGACAGGGGAAAACCAGCCCCAGCATTTT. Translation gives CASRARGTGENQPQHF.

The CDR3 coding sequence is TGCGCCAGCAGCCAAGATTTGTACGGATCCTACGAGCAGTACTTC. Translated, it gives CASSQDLYGSYEQYF. This sequence joins TRBV4-3 and TRBJ2-7; D uncertain. This CDR3 region has 15 residues. With 0 bases removed from V and 1 base from J, the gap between germline ends came to 10 bases. The germline CDR1 and CDR2 sequences are LGHNA and YSLEER.

The chain has TRBV5-5 and TRBJ1-6; TRBD1 matches at 7 bases. Germline assignment: CDR1 SGHKS and CDR2 YYEKEE (reference sequence). This CDR3 contains 17 residues. V dropped 0 bases and J dropped 2; count of bases not matched to a gene: 5. The CDR3 is CASSLGTGAAYNSPLHF. In nucleotides, the CDR3 is TGTGCCAGCAGCTTGGGAACAGGGGCCGCCTATAATTCACCCCTCCACTTT.

V is TRBV6-5 and J is TRBJ2-4; D may be TRBD1 (6 bases). Germline loops: CDR1 MNHEY, CDR2 SVGAGI. There are 15 residues in the CDR3. V shed 2 bases and J shed 7 bases, with 15 bases lying between them. CDR3 sequence: CASSYGTGSRNIQYF. The CDR3 DNA is TGTGCCAGCAGTTACGGTACAGGGTCAAGGAACATTCAGTACTTC.